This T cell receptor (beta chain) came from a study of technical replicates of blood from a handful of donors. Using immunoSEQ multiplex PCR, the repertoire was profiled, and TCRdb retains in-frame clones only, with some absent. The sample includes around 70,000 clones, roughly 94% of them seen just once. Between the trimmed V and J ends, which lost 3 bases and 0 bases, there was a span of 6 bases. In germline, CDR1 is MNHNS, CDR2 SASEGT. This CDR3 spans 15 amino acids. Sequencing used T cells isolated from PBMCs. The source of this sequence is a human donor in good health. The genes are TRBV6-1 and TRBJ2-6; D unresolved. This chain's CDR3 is CASSDAFSGANVLTF. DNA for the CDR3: TGTGCCAGCAGTGACGCGTTCTCTGGGGCCAACGTCCTGACTTTC.